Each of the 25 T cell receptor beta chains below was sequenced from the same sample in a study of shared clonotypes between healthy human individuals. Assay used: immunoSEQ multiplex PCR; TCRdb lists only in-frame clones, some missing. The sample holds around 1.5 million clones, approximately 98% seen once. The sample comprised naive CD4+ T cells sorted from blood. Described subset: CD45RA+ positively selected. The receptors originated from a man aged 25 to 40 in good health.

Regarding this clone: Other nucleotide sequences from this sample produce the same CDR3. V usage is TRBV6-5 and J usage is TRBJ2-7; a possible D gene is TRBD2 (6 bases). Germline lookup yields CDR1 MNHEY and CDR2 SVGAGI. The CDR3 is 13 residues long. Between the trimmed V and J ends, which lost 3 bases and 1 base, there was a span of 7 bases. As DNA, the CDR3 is TGTGCCAGCAGTTATGGAGGGTCCTACGAGCAGTACTTC. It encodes CASSYGGSYEQYF.

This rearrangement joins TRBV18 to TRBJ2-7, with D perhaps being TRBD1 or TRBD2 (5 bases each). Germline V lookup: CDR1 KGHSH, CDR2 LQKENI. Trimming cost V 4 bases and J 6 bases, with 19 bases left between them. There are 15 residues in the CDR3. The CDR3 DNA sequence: TGTGCCAGCTCACAACCTTTGCCGGGGCTTGGCGAGCAGTACTTC. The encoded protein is CASSQPLPGLGEQYF. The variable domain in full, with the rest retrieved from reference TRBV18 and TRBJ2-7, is NAGVMQNPRHLVRRRGQEARLRCSPMKGHSHVYWYRQLPEEGLKFMVYLQKENIIDESGMPKERFSAEFPKEGPSILRIQQVVRGDSAAYFCASSQPLPGLGEQYFGPGTRLTVT.

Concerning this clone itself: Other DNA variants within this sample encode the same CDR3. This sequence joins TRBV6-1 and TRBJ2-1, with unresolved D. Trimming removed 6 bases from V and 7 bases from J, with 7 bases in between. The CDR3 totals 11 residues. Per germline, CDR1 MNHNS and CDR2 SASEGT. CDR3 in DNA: TGTGCCAGCAGCGCCCTAAATGAGCAGTTCTTC. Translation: CASSALNEQFF.

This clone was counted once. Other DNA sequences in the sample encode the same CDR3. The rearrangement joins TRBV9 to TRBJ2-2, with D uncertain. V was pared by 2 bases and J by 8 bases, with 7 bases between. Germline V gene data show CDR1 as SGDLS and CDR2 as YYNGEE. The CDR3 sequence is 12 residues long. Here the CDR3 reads CASSVLAGELFF. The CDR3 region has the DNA TGTGCCAGCAGCGTGCTGGCTGGGGAGCTGTTTTTT.

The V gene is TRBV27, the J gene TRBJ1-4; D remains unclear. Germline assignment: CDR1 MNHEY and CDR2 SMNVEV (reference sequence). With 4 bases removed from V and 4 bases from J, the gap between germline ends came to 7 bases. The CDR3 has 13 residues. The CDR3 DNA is TGTGCCAGCAGTTCTAGGCTTAATGAAAAACTGTTTTTT. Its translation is CASSSRLNEKLFF.

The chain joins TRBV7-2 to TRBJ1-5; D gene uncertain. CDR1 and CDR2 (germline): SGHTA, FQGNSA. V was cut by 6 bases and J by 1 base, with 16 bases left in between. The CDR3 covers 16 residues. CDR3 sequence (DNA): TGTGCCAGCAGTCCCTTCGCTCACGGGAGCAATCAGCCCCAGCATTTT. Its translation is CASSPFAHGSNQPQHF. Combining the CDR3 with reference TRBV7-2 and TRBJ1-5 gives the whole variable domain GAGVSQSPSNKVTEKGKDVELRCDPISGHTALYWYRQSLGQGLEFLIYFQGNSAPDKSGLPSDRFSAERTGGSVSTLTIQRTQQEDSAVYLCASSPFAHGSNQPQHFGDGTRLSIL.

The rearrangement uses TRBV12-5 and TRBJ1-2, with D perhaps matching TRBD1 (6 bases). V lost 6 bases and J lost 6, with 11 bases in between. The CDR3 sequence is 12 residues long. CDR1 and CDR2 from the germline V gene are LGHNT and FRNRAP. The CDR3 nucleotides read TGTGCTAGTGGCCTAAACAGGGATGGCTACACCTTC. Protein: CASGLNRDGYTF.

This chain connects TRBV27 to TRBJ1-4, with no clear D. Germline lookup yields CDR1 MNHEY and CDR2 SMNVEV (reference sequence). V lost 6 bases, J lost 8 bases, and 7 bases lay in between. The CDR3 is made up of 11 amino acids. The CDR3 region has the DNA TGTGCCAGCAGGCAGAACGAAAAACTGTTTTTT. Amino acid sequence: CASRQNEKLFF. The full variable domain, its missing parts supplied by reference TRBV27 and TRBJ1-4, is EAQVTQNPRYLITVTGKKLTVTCSQNMNHEYMSWYRQDPGLGLRQIYYSMNVEVTDKGDVPEGYKVSRKEKRNFPLILESPSPNQTSLYFCASRQNEKLFFGSGTQLSVL.

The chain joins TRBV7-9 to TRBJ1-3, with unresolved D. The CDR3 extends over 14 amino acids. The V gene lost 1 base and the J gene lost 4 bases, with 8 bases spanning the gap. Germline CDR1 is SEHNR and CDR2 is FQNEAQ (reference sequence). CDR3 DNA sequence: TGTGCCAGCAGCTTAGAGAGGACGGGAAACACCATATATTTT. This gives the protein CASSLERTGNTIYF.

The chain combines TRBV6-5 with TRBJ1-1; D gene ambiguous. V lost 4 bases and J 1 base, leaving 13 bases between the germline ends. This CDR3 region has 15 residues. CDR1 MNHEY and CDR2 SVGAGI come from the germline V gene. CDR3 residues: CASSSPYLGNTEAFF. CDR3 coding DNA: TGTGCCAGCAGTTCGCCTTATCTGGGGAACACTGAAGCTTTCTTT.

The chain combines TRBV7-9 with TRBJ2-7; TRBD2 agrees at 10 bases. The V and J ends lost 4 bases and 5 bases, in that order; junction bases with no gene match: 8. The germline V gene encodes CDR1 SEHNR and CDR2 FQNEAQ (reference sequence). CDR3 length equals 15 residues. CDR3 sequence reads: CASSYSSGSAHEQYF. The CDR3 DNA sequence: TGTGCCAGCAGCTACTCTAGCGGGAGCGCCCACGAGCAGTACTTC.

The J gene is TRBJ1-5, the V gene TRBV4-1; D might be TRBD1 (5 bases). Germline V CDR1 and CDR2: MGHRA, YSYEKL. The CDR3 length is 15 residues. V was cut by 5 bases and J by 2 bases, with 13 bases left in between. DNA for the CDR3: TGCGCCAGCAGCTTCCAGGGTGTAGGCAATCAGCCCCAGCATTTT. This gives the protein CASSFQGVGNQPQHF.

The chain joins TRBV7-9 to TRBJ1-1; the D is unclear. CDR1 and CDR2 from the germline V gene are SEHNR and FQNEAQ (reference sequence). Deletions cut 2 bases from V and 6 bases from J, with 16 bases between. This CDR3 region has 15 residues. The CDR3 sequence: CASSLTRVEASEAFF. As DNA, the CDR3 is TGTGCCAGCAGCTTAACGAGGGTTGAAGCTTCTGAAGCTTTCTTT. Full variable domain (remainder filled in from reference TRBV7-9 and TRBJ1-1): DTGVSQNPRHKITKRGQNVTFRCDPISEHNRLYWYRQTLGQGPEFLTYFQNEAQLEKSRLLSDRFSAERPKGSFSTLEIQRTEQGDSAMYLCASSLTRVEASEAFFGQGTRLTVV.

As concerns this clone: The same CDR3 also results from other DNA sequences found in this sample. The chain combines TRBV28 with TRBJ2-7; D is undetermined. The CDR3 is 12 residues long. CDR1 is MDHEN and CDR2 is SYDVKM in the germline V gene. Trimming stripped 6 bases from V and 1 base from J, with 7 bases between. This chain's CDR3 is CASSQGSYEQYF. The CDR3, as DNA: TGTGCCAGCAGCCAAGGGTCCTACGAGCAGTACTTC.

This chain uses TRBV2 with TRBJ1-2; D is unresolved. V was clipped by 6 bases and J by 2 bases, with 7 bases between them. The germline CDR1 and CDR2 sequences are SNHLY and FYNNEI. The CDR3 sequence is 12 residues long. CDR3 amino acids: CASRRVNYGYTF. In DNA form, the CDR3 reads TGTGCCAGCAGGAGGGTGAACTATGGCTACACCTTC.

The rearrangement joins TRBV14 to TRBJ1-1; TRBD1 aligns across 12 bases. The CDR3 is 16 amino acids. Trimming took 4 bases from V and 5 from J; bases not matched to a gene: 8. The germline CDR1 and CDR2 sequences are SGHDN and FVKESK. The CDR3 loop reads CASSPFGTGGTTEAFF. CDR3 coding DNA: TGTGCCAGCAGCCCTTTCGGGACAGGGGGCACGACTGAAGCTTTCTTT.

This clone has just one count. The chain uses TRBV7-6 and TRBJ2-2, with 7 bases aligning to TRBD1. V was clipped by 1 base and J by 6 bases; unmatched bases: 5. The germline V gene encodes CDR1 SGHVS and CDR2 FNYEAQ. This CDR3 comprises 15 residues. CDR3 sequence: CASSLGQGKAGELFF. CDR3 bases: TGTGCCAGCAGCTTAGGACAGGGAAAGGCCGGGGAGCTGTTTTTT.

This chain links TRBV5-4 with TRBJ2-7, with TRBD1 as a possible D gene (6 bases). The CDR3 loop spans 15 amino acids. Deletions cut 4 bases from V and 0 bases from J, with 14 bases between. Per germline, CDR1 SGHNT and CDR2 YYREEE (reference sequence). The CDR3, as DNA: TGTGCCAGCAGCCGAGGACAGTCCCTCTCCTACGAGCAGTACTTC. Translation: CASSRGQSLSYEQYF.

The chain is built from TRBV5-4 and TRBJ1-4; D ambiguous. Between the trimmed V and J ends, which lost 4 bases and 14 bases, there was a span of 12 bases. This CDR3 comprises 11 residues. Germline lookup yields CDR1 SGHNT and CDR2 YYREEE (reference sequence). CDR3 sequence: CASSRGDKLFF. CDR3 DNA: TGTGCCAGCAGCAGAGGAGATAAGCTGTTTTTT. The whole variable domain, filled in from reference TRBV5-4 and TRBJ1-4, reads ETGVTQSPTHLIKTRGQQVTLRCSSQSGHNTVSWYQQALGQGPQFIFQYYREEENGRGNFPPRFSGLQFPNYSSELNVNALELDDSALYLCASSRGDKLFFGSGTQLSVL.

The CDR3 loop reads CASSLAAPLFSGANVLTF. The CDR3 nucleotides are TGTGCCAGCAGCTTAGCCGCCCCCCTCTTTTCTGGGGCCAACGTCCTGACTTTC. The chain carries TRBV7-9 and TRBJ2-6, with D unresolved. Deletions cut 0 bases from V and 1 base from J, with 13 bases between. Germline V gene lookup returns CDR1 SEHNR and CDR2 FQNEAQ (reference sequence). The CDR3 totals 18 residues.

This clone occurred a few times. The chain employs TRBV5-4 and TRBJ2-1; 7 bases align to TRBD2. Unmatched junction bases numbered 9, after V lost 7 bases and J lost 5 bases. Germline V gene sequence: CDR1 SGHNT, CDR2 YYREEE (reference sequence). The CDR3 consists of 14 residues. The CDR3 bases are TGTGCCAGCTCTTGGGGAGGGACTAACAATGAGCAGTTCTTC. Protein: CASSWGGTNNEQFF.

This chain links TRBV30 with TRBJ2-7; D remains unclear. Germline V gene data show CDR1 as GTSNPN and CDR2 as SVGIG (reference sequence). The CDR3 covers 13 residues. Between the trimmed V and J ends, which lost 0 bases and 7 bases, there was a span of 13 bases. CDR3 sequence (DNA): TGTGCCTGGAGTGTACCGGCACCAAGGGAGCAGTACTTC. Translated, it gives CAWSVPAPREQYF.

Here the CDR3 reads CASSLLVLAGAGNEQFF. In DNA, the CDR3 is TGTGCCAGCAGCTTACTCGTCCTAGCGGGAGCGGGTAATGAGCAGTTCTTC. The chain couples TRBV7-6 to TRBJ2-1, with 10 bases aligning to TRBD2. Germline lookup yields CDR1 SGHVS and CDR2 FNYEAQ. There are 17 residues in the CDR3. Losses at the gene ends were 2 bases for V and 7 bases for J; bases not matched to a gene: 11.

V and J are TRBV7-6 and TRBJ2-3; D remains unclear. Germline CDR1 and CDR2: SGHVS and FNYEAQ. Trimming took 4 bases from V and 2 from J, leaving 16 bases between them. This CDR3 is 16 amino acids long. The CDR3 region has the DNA TGTGCCAGCAGCTCCCAAAACCTTACAGCCACAGATACGCAGTATTTT. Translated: CASSSQNLTATDTQYF.

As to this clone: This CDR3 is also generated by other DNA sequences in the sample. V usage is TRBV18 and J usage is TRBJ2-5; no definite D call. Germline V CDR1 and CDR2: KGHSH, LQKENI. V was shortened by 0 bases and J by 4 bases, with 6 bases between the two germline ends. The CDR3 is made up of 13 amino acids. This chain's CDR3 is CASSPPSAETQYF. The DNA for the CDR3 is TGTGCCAGCTCACCACCAAGTGCAGAGACCCAGTACTTC.